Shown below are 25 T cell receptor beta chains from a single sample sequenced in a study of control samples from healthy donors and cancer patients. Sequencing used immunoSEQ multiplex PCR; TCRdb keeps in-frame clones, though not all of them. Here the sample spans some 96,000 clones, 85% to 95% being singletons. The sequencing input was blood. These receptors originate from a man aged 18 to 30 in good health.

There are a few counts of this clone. The CDR3 DNA reads as TGTGCCAGCAGCCACCGGGTTGGAATAAACCCCTCGAACACCGGGGAGCTGTTTTTT. As protein: CASSHRVGINPSNTGELFF. This chain connects TRBV7-2 to TRBJ2-2; D is unresolved. CDR1 SGHTA and CDR2 FQGNSA come from the germline V gene. The CDR3 extends over 19 amino acids. The germline V and J ends were trimmed by 5 bases and 0 bases, with 22 bases remaining between them.

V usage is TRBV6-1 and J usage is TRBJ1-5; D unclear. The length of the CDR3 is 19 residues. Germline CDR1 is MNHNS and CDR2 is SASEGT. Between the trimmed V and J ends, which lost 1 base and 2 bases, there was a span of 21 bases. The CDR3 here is CASSEVGSAGLVGNQPQHF. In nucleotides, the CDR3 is TGTGCCAGCAGTGAAGTTGGCTCCGCGGGGTTGGTGGGCAATCAGCCCCAGCATTTT.

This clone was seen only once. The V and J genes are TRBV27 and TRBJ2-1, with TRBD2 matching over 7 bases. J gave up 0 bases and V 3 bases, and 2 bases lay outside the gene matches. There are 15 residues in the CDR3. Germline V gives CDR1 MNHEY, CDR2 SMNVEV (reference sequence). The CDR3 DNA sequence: TGTGCCAGCAGTTTTGGGGGGGTCTCCTACAATGAGCAGTTCTTC. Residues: CASSFGGVSYNEQFF.

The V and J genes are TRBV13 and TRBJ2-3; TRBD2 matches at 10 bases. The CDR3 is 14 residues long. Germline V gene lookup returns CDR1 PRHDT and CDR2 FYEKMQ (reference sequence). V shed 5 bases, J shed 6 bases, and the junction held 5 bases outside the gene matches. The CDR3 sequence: CASSEAGGLDTQYF. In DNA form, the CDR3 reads TGTGCCAGCAGCGAAGCGGGAGGGCTTGATACGCAGTATTTT. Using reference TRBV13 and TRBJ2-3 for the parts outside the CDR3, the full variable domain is AAGVIQSPRHLIKEKRETATLKCYPIPRHDTVYWYQQGPGQDPQFLISFYEKMQSDKGSIPDRFSAQQFSDYHSELNMSSLELGDSALYFCASSEAGGLDTQYFGPGTRLTVL.

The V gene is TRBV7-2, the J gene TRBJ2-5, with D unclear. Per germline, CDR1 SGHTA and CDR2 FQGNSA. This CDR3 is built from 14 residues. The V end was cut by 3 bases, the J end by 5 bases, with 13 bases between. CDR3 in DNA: TGTGCCAGCAGCTTCAGCTCCCGAAGGGAGACCCAGTACTTC. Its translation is CASSFSSRRETQYF.

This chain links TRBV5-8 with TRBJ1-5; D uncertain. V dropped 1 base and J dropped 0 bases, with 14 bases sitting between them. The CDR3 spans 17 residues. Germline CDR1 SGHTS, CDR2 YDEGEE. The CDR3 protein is CASSLRQRSYSNQPQHF. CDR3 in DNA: TGTGCCAGCAGCTTGAGGCAGAGGAGTTATAGCAATCAGCCCCAGCATTTT.

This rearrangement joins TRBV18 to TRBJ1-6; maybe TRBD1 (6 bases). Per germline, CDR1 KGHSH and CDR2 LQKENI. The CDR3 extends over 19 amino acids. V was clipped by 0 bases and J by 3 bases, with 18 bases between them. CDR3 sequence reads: CASSPPFDRTSYYNSPLHF. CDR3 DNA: TGTGCCAGCTCACCACCCTTCGACAGGACTAGTTACTATAATTCACCCCTCCACTTT.

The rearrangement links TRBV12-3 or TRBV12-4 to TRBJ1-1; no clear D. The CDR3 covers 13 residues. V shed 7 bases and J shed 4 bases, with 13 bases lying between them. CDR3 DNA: TGTGCCAGCACCCAAGGAGGTGTCACTGAAGCTTTCTTT. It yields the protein CASTQGGVTEAFF.

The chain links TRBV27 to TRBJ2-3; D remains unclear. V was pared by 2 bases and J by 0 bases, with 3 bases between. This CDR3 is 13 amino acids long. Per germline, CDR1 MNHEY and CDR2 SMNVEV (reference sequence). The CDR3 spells CASSLISTDTQYF. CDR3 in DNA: TGTGCCAGCAGTTTAATCAGCACAGATACGCAGTATTTT.

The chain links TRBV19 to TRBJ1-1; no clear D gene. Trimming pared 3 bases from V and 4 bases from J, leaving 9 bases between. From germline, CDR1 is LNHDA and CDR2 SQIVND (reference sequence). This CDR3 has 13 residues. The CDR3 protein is CASSIKPGTEAFF. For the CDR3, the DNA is TGTGCCAGTAGTATCAAACCGGGCACTGAAGCTTTCTTT.

The CDR3: CASSDITRSYEQYF. CDR3 sequence (DNA): TGTGCCAGCAGTGACATTACGCGGTCCTACGAGCAGTACTTC. V usage is TRBV25-1 and J usage is TRBJ2-7; no reliable D call. CDR3 length: 14 amino acids. V dropped 3 bases and J dropped 1 base, with 10 bases sitting between them. Looked up from germline, CDR1 is MGHDK and CDR2 is SYGVNS.

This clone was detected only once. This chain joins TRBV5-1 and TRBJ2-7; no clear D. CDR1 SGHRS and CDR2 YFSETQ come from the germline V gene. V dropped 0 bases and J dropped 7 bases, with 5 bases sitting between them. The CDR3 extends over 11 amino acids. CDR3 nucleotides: TGCGCCAGCAGCTTGGTGGGAGAGCAGTACTTC. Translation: CASSLVGEQYF.

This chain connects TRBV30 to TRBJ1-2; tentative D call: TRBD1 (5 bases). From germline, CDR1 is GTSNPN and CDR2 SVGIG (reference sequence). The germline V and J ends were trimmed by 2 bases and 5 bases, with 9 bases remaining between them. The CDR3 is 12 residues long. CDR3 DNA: TGTGCCTGGAGTCAGGGTCCATATGGCTACACCTTC. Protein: CAWSQGPYGYTF.

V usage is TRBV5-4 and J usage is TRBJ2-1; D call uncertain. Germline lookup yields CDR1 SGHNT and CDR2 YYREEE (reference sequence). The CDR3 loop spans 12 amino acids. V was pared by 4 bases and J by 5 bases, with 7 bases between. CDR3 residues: CASSHSDNEQFF. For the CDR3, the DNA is TGTGCCAGCAGCCATTCAGACAATGAGCAGTTCTTC.

For the CDR3, the DNA is TGCGCCAGCAGCTCAATAGGACAGGGGATCGAAGAGACCCAGTACTTC. Residues: CASSSIGQGIEETQYF. J is TRBJ2-5 and V is TRBV5-1; 9 positions agree with TRBD1. Trimming cost V 3 bases and J 3 bases; bases outside gene matches: 9. Germline lookup yields CDR1 SGHRS and CDR2 YFSETQ. The CDR3 has 16 amino acids. Using reference TRBV5-1 and TRBJ2-5 for the parts outside the CDR3, the full variable domain is KAGVTQTPRYLIKTRGQQVTLSCSPISGHRSVSWYQQTPGQGLQFLFEYFSETQRNKGNFPGRFSGRQFSNSRSEMNVSTLELGDSALYLCASSSIGQGIEETQYFGPGTRLLVL.

DNA for the CDR3: TGTGCCAGCAATCCCGACAGGGCCTACAATGAGCAGTTCTTC. Translating gives CASNPDRAYNEQFF. J is TRBJ2-1 and V is TRBV6-5; 7 bases agree with TRBD1. Germline-derived CDR1 and CDR2 are MNHEY and SVGAGI. V was pared by 7 bases and J by 2 bases, with 5 bases of the junction left unmatched. This CDR3 comprises 14 residues.

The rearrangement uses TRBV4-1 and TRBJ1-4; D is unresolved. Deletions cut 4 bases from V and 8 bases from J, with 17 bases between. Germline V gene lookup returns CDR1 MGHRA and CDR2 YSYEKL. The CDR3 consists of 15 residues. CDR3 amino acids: CASSLEASPKEKLFF. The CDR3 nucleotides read TGCGCCAGCAGCCTAGAAGCCTCCCCGAAGGAAAAACTGTTTTTT.

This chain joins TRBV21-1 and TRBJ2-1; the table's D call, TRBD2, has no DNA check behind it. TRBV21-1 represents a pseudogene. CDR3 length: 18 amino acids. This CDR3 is CASSKGTSVPFEYNEQFF. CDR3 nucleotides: TGTGCCAGCAGCAAAGGGACTAGCGTGCCCTTCGAATACAATGAGCAGTTCTTC.

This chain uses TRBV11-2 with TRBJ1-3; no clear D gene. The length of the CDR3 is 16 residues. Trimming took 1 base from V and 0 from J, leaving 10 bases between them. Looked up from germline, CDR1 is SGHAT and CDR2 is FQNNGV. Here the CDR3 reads CASSLAGWGSGNTIYF. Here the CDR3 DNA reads TGTGCCAGCAGCTTAGCCGGGTGGGGCTCTGGAAACACCATATATTTT.

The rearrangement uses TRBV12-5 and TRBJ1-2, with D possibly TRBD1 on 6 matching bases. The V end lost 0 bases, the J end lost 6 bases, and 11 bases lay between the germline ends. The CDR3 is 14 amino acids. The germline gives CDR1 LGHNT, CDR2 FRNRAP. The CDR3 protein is CASGLVWGADGYTF. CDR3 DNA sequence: TGTGCTAGTGGTTTGGTCTGGGGGGCGGATGGCTACACCTTC.

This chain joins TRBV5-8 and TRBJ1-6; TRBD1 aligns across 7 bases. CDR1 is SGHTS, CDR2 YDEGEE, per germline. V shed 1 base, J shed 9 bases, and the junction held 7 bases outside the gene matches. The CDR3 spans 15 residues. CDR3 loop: CASSLTGVVGSPLHF. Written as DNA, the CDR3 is TGTGCCAGCAGCTTGACAGGGGTTGTGGGTTCACCCCTCCACTTT.

The CDR3 is CATSRTRDPYEQYF. The CDR3 DNA reads as TGTGCCACCAGCAGAACCCGGGACCCCTACGAGCAGTACTTC. The rearrangement uses TRBV15 and TRBJ2-7; TRBD1 or TRBD2 may be the D gene (5 bases each). The germline CDR1 and CDR2 sequences are LNHNV and YYDKDF (reference sequence). The germline V and J ends were trimmed by 2 bases and 2 bases, with 10 bases remaining between them. The CDR3 has 14 amino acids.

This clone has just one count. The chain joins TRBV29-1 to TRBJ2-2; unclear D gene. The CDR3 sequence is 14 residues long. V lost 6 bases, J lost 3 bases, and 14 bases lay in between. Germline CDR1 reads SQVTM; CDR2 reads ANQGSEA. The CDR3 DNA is TGCAGCGTCCGCGTCCTCCGGCACACCGGGGAGCTGTTTTTT. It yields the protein CSVRVLRHTGELFF.

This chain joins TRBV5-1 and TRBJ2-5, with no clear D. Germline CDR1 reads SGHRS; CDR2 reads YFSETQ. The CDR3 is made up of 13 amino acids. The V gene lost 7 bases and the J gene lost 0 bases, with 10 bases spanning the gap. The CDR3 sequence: CASGVGYQETQYF. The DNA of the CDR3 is TGCGCCAGCGGGGTAGGCTACCAAGAGACCCAGTACTTC.

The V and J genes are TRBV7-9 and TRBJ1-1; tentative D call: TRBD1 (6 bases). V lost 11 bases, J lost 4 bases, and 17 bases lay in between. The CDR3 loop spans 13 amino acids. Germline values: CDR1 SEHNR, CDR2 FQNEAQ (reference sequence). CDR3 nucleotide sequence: TGTGCCGCCCAGGGGAGGCGGAGCACTGAAGCTTTCTTT. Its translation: CAAQGRRSTEAFF.